The clone carrying this TCR beta chain is medium-sized within its sample. Its antigen remains unknown. Since the library was made to target alpha chains, this beta chain is a stray read and its abundance is not meaningful. The CDR3 runs to 12 residues. V lost 3 bases and J lost 4, with 6 bases in between. Time point given: sample taken at primary tumor resection. These data are taken from a study of spatial heterogeneity in lung cancer. Turning to the study itself: Sequencing consistently turned up more beta-chain sequences than alpha-chain sequences.

Whole-study findings and limits: In tumors, expanded intratumoral alpha and beta TCR counts tracked mutation counts. The estimated TCR-seq coverage of tumor T cells amounted to roughly 6.7% when looking at alpha chains and about 12% when looking at beta chains.

TCRdb re-derived calls from the 5' RACE reads in MiXCR, one entry per CDR3 protein. The sample holds over a thousand distinct CDR3 sequences, 9.8% seen once. The clonotype comes from a female donor with early-stage non-small cell lung cancer. The V gene is TRBV12-3 or TRBV12-4, the J gene TRBJ1-2; D remains ambiguous. The sample in question was lung tumor tissue, obtained at surgery. Here the CDR3 DNA reads TGTGCCAGCAGTTTGACGACCTATGGCTACACCTTC. Translated, it gives CASSLTTYGYTF.